This TCR beta chain was captured in a study of control samples from healthy donors and cancer patients. V lost 0 bases to trimming and J lost 1 base; unmatched junction nucleotides: 6. CDR1 and CDR2 from the germline V gene are KGHSH and LQKENI. The CDR3 loop spans 17 amino acids. Assay used: immunoSEQ multiplex PCR; TCRdb lists only in-frame clones, some missing. This table holds tens of thousands of clones, more than 85% found once. The sequenced sample was blood. The genes are TRBV18 and TRBJ2-1; TRBD2 agrees at 7 bases. The origin of this receptor is a woman in her 50s in good health. The CDR3 DNA reads as TGTGCCAGCTCACCACCTATTGGCGGGGGATCCTACAATGAGCAGTTCTTC. Protein product: CASSPPIGGGSYNEQFF.